The next 10 T cell receptor beta chains were all read from a single sample in a study of cytomegalovirus exposure and HLA in healthy donors. Produced via immunoSEQ multiplex PCR; TCRdb's table is partial and in-frame only. This table holds 200,000 or so clones, roughly 84% found once. Sample: PBMCs. These receptors were obtained from a man between 18 and 29 years old in good health and CMV-seropositive.

The J gene is TRBJ2-4, the V gene TRBV28; D is possibly TRBD1 (6 bases). Between the trimmed V and J ends, which lost 0 bases and 1 base, there was a span of 13 bases. Germline assignment: CDR1 MDHEN and CDR2 SYDVKM. The CDR3 has 17 amino acids. Written as DNA, the CDR3 is TGTGCCAGCAGTTTATGGAGACAGGACGTGGCCAAAAACATTCAGTACTTC. Translation: CASSLWRQDVAKNIQYF.

This chain connects TRBV2 to TRBJ1-4; D call uncertain. Trimming took 6 bases from V and 3 from J, leaving 8 bases between them. The CDR3 contains 13 residues. Germline CDR1 is SNHLY and CDR2 is FYNNEI. CDR3: CASRAGSNEKLFF. The CDR3 nucleotides read TGTGCCAGCAGGGCAGGCTCTAATGAAAAACTGTTTTTT.

The chain has TRBV15 and TRBJ2-7; D may be TRBD2 (5 bases). Trimming removed 0 bases from V and 3 bases from J, with 12 bases in between. The length of the CDR3 is 15 residues. CDR1 is LNHNV and CDR2 is YYDKDF in the germline V gene (reference sequence). The CDR3 coding sequence is TGTGCCACCAGCAGAGATAGAGGGATCAACTACGAGCAGTACTTC. Translation: CATSRDRGINYEQYF.

The rearrangement uses TRBV28 and TRBJ1-2, with 7 nucleotides matching TRBD1. Germline V gene data show CDR1 as MDHEN and CDR2 as SYDVKM. V lost 5 bases and J lost 4; bases outside the gene matches: 4. CDR3 length: 13 residues. The CDR3 region is CASSPGQRYGYTF. DNA of the CDR3: TGTGCCAGCAGTCCGGGACAGCGCTATGGCTACACCTTC.

The chain combines TRBV11-2 with TRBJ2-7; possible D gene TRBD2, 7 bases. CDR3 length: 16 amino acids. Germline V gene data show CDR1 as SGHAT and CDR2 as FQNNGV. Deletions cut 5 bases from V and 3 bases from J, with 20 bases between. The CDR3 loop is CASSQQGRGSSYEQYF. The CDR3 DNA follows: TGTGCCAGCAGCCAACAGGGTCGCGGGAGTAGCTACGAGCAGTACTTC.

The J gene is TRBJ2-7, the V gene TRBV7-3; weak D call: TRBD2 (5 bases). Trimming pared 1 base from V and 6 bases from J, leaving 10 bases between. Germline CDR1 is SGHTA and CDR2 is FQGTGA. This CDR3 contains 13 residues. CDR3 sequence: CASSLSGSGEQYF. The CDR3 bases are TGTGCCAGCAGCTTAAGTGGGAGTGGCGAGCAGTACTTC.

The chain is built from TRBV5-5 and TRBJ1-4; D unresolved. Between the trimmed V and J ends, which lost 1 base and 6 bases, there was a span of 10 bases. The CDR3 is 14 residues long. Germline V CDR1 and CDR2: SGHKS, YYEKEE (reference sequence). The CDR3 reads CASSLKGGDEKLFF. The CDR3 nucleotides are TGTGCCAGCAGCTTGAAGGGCGGGGATGAAAAACTGTTTTTT.

The chain couples TRBV18 to TRBJ2-7; 15 bases line up with TRBD2. V trimming: 4 bases; J trimming: 3 bases; junction bases outside the gene matches: 7. This CDR3 has 17 residues. CDR1 and CDR2 from the germline V gene are KGHSH and LQKENI. For the CDR3, the DNA is TGTGCCAGCTCACAAGGACTAGCGGGAGGGCCAAACTACGAGCAGTACTTC. Translation gives CASSQGLAGGPNYEQYF.

The J gene is TRBJ2-5, the V gene TRBV30, with D maybe TRBD1 (6 bases). The CDR3 runs 15 residues. Germline lookup yields CDR1 GTSNPN and CDR2 SVGIG (reference sequence). V was trimmed by 0 bases and J by 3 bases, leaving 14 bases between them. The CDR3 DNA sequence: TGTGCCTGGAGTGTAGGTCGGTCAGGGGAAGAGACCCAGTACTTC. Protein sequence: CAWSVGRSGEETQYF. The full variable domain, in which reference TRBV30 and TRBJ2-5 provide the parts outside the CDR3, is SQTIHQWPATLVQPVGSPLSLECTVEGTSNPNLYWYRQAAGRGLQLLFYSVGIGQISSEVPQNLSASRPQDRQFILSSKKLLLSDSGFYLCAWSVGRSGEETQYFGPGTRLLVL.

This sequence joins TRBV27 and TRBJ1-2, with no clear D. Germline V gene lookup returns CDR1 MNHEY and CDR2 SMNVEV (reference sequence). The V end lost 8 bases, the J end lost 4 bases, and 5 bases lay between the germline ends. The CDR3 covers 10 residues. The DNA of the CDR3 is TGTGCCAGCGGCCCCTATGGCTACACCTTC. This translates into CASGPYGYTF.